The source of this T cell receptor (beta chain) is a study of T cells in Graves' hyperthyroidism and ophthalmopathy. V lost 2 bases and J 6 bases, leaving 16 bases between the germline ends. The CDR3 covers 15 residues. CDR1 LGHNA and CDR2 YSLEER come from the germline V gene. Graves' hyperthyroidism without ophthalmopathy progression within 18 months was termed stable. This clonotype was observed a handful of times. The TCR beta CDR3 regions underwent amplification using RNA transcripts as the source. HTBI primers were the set used in a first-round RT-PCR of the TCR CDR3. TCRdb reprocessed the multiplex PCR reads with MiXCR, giving one entry per CDR3 protein. The sample records around 580,000 distinct CDR3 sequences, over 15% being singletons.

The TCR originated in a woman aged 18-29 years with Graves' hyperthyroidism. The chain uses TRBV4-3 and TRBJ1-2, with D possibly TRBD1 on 6 matching bases. Material for sequencing was blood. CDR3 protein: CASSQYPGQIHGYTF. The CDR3 DNA is TGCGCCAGCAGCCAATACCCCGGACAGATCCATGGCTACACCTTC.